This section outlines one T cell receptor beta chain sequence together with its context. Assay: immunoSEQ multiplex PCR; the TCRdb copy retains only in-frame clones and omits some. The sample includes some 220,000 clones, around 85% of them seen just once. The sample belongs to a study of blood T cell repertoires in COVID-19. Overall study: Donors in the United States, Italy and Spain gave samples during acute or convalescent COVID-19. In each case, the material was cDNA or gDNA derived from T cells, B-cell-depleted T cells, or PBMCs.

The Seattle site enrolled patients during active infection and followed them longitudinally. With V trimmed by 7 bases and J by 2 bases, 5 bases remained unmatched. The CDR3 extends over 16 amino acids. Germline loops: CDR1 MNHEY, CDR2 SMNVEV (reference sequence). The chain recombines TRBV27 with TRBJ2-7; TRBD2 matches 16 bases. This clonotype originated in a woman in her seventies with COVID-19, enrolled during active disease. The sequencing sample was made of peripheral blood. CDR3: CASTGLAGGNPYEQYF. CDR3 coding DNA: TGTGCCAGCACGGGACTAGCGGGAGGGAACCCCTACGAGCAGTACTTC.